This T cell receptor (beta chain) was captured by sequencing in a study of CD8+CD57+ T cells in acquired aplastic anemia. Study-wide context: When averaged, DNA from sorted CD4+ and CD8+ cells came to 2.5 to 3.5 ug. Overall study results and limits: Twenty-nine sequences, all CD8+ CDR3, were shared between patients and controls.

Patients included in sequencing had previously demonstrated CD8+CD57+ cell expansion by flow cytometry. Germline-derived CDR1 and CDR2 are ENHRY and SYGVKD. Trimming cost V 0 bases and J 5 bases, with 10 bases left between them. The CDR3 totals 14 residues. Genomic DNA, serving as template, underwent TCR beta VDJ and CDR3 profiling. TCRdb redid the calling of the reads with MiXCR, one entry per CDR3 protein. The sample has about half a million distinct CDR3 sequences, about a third seen once. This clonotype appeared many times. What it recognizes is unknown. Sequencing used sorted CD4+, CD8+, or CD8+CD57+ T cells (not recorded which) from PBMCs. This receptor was obtained from a human donor with aplastic anemia. The chain is built from TRBV10-3 and TRBJ1-1; possible D gene TRBD1, 5 bases. The CDR3 DNA is TGTGCCATCAGTGAGTCAGTAGGGGAGACTGAAGCTTTCTTT. Translated, it gives CAISESVGETEAFF.